This TCR beta chain appears in the sequencing data of a study of long-term antiretroviral therapy in people with HIV. General study results and limits: The data indicate that diversity increased after ART but remained below transplant donor controls. Dominant in the repertoire at all time points were clones expanded before ART.

Survey level was the resolution at which the v3.0 immunoSEQ assay ran. Clones were sequenced by immunoSEQ multiplex PCR, and TCRdb holds only the in-frame ones, with some missing. The table has fewer than 20,000 clones, 88% seen once. As concerns this clone: The antigen is undetermined.

The CDR3 sequence is 13 residues long. The germline V and J ends were trimmed by 6 bases and 7 bases, with 15 bases remaining between them. Germline CDR1 ENHRY, CDR2 SYGVKD. Roughly 1-10 million cryopreserved PBMC were held in samples before DNA extraction. The source of this sequence is a man aged 50 to 60 with HIV. The sequences come from unsorted PBMCs, collected 6.9 years after starting antiretroviral therapy. The chain employs TRBV10-3 and TRBJ1-2; no clear D. The CDR3: CAISKGLEAGYTF. The CDR3 bases are TGTGCCATCAGCAAAGGACTGGAGGCTGGCTACACCTTC.